This T cell receptor (beta chain) was obtained from a study of long-term antiretroviral therapy in people with HIV (dated 2022 in TCRdb). About the study as a whole: The earliest samples were collected approximately a decade before the 2015 WHO recommendation for immediate ART, a period when ART was typically delayed until CD4 counts fell. A retrospective serial study tested whether changes in peripheral blood TRB repertoire composition and diversity were associated with ART initiation and durable HIV suppression. A total of about 180 cryopreserved PBMC samples were contributed to the cohort by 30 adults with confirmed HIV infection, with samples collected serially over a mean of about 6 years (range 1-12). No cross-contamination during QIAcube processing was seen in test extractions of a monoclonal T-cell line run alongside roughly 35 polyclonal samples. About 40% of the 30 participants with HIV were female. Summary of the overall study and its limitations: Narrower CDR3 length ranges were observed in HIV repertoires than in controls, and an antigen-experienced repertoire with only a slight naive shift after ART was suggested by the network structure. ART initiation was associated with a significant increase in TRB diversity, but diversity stayed significantly below transplant donor controls even after long-term ART. The samples span the years 2004 to 2017, and the ART regimens used at that time may not be as effective as current regimens. At every time point, the repertoire was dominated by expanded TRB clones first identified before ART initiation, although this dominance fluctuated and, in many PLHIV, declined after ART. Inferences about post-ART repertoire changes were limited because no data were available on ART adherence, viral resistance or therapy changes. Because cell numbers in pre-ART samples were limited, unsorted PBMC were profiled instead of sorted CD4+ and CD8+ T cells. Owing to limited PBMC availability, only the TCR beta chain was sequenced, without alpha chain pairing.

V lost 3 bases and J lost 2 bases; the stretch between them is 14 bases long. The CDR3 measures 16 amino acids from cysteine to phenylalanine. Only the CDR3 DNA is retained, 48 bases long and in frame from the first base. Looking up the germline V gene (reference sequence) yields CDR1 LNHDA and CDR2 SQIVND. To be included, a participant needed at least one PBMC sample from before ART initiation plus at least two post-ART samples. Treatment was received in the United States of America by all participants with HIV. Before DNA extraction, cryopreserved samples containing roughly 0.9-10 million PBMC were thawed and washed. At the time of the earliest PBMC sample, participants with HIV were aged between roughly 20 and 54 years. Each participant contributed PBMC samples from 1-4 timepoints before ART initiation and 2-8 timepoints after ART initiation, with a median of 7 samples. Serial HIV viral load, CD4+ T-cell count, ART history and demographic data were obtained for every participant. Genomic DNA was extracted from unsorted PBMC with a Qiagen kit on a QIAcube, with processing performed in batches of 12 samples.

The immunoSEQ hsTCRB v3.0 assay was used at survey level resolution for TRB variable region sequencing. The targeted TRB sequencing depth was about 35,000-55,000 T-cell genomes per sample. TRB libraries were pooled and sequenced on an Illumina MiSeq using a v3 150-cycle kit. On the study's bioinformatics: Repertoire analysis was performed in R inside a reproducible Nextflow workflow that covered QC, data transformation and analysis. Custom analyses were implemented in LymphoSeq2, an R package for AIRR-Seq data exploration. A few samples that yielded fewer than 5000 total TRB sequences were excluded, so that fewer than 250 HIV repertoires were analyzed. Among the approximately 180 retained HIV repertoires, 55 to 65 were collected before ART initiation and some 130 were collected after ART initiation. Repertoires were downsampled to 5000 TRB nucleotide sequences, and summary statistics were averaged over 100 downsampling iterations. TRB sequences were retained for analysis only if CDR3 regions of at least seven amino acids were present. Diversity was assessed using a clonality score derived from Shannon entropy and using the Gini coefficient. Repertoire networks linked the top 5000 CDR3 amino acid sequences whenever two sequences differed by an edit distance of one. For TRB CDR3 amino acid sequences, antigen specificity groups and MHC restriction were predicted with GLIPH2. Known CMV, EBV, HIV or tissue antigen associations were flagged by matching CDR3 amino acid sequences against VDJdb and McPAS-TCR. Pre-ART, post-ART and control groups were compared with Wilcoxon signed-rank tests and Holm-Bonferroni correction. Sourced from immuneACCESS, this table was stored by TCRdb with only in-frame sequences that have V and J called. A share of the clones is absent; for the studies checked, an unresolved V gene accounts for under half, and the remainder has no known explanation. Clone size and the V and J calls come from that table; the DNA yielded D and trimming. The sample table records tens of thousands of clones; roughly 92% of these occur just once. The ten largest clones capture about 6.4% of the sample.

In regard to this clone: There is no known antigen for this receptor. No base quality information exists; no much larger clone differs at one position.

Sequenced material: unsorted PBMCs, taken roughly 6.5 years after starting antiretroviral therapy. This chain is built from TRBV19 and TRBJ2-1; perhaps TRBD2 is the D gene, with 7 bases matching. The TCR originated in a woman in her 40s with HIV. The nucleotide sequence is TGTGCCAGTAGTATGAGAGGGGGGGTCACCTACAATGAGCAGTTCTTC. This yields the protein CASSMRGGVTYNEQFF.